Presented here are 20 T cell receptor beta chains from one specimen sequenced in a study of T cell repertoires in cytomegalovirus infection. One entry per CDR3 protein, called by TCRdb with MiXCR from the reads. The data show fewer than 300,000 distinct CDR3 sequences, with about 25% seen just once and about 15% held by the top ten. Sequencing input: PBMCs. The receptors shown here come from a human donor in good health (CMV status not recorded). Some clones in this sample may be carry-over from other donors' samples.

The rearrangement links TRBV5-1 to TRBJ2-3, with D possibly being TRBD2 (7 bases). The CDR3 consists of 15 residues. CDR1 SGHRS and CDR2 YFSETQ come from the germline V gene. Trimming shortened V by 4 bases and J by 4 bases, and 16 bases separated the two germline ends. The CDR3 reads CASSKRGGAPDTQYF. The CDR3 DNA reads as TGCGCCAGCAGCAAAAGGGGGGGGGCCCCAGATACGCAGTATTTT.

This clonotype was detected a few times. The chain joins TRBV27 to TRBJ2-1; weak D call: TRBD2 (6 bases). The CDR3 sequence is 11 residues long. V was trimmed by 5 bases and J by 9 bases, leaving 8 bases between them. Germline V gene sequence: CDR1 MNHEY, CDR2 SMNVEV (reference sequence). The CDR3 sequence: CASSRGSEQFF. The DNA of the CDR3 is TGTGCCAGCAGTCGGGGGAGTGAGCAGTTCTTC.

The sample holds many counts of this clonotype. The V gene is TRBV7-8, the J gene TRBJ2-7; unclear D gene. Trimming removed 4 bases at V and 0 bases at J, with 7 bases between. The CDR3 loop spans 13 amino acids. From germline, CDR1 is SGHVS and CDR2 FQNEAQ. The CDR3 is CASSSLGSYEQYF. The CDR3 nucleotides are TGTGCCAGCAGCTCTCTTGGCTCCTACGAGCAGTACTTC.

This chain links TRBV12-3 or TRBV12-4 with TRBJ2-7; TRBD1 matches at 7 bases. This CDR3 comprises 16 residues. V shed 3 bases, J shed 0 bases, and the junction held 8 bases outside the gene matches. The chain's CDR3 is CASSLITGVVSYEQYF. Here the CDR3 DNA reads TGTGCCAGCAGTTTGATCACAGGGGTTGTCTCCTACGAGCAGTACTTC.

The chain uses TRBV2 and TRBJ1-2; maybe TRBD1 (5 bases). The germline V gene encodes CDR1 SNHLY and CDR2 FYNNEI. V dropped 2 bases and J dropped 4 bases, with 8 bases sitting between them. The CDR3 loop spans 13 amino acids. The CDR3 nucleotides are TGTGCCAGCAGTGAATCACAGGTCTATGGCTACACCTTC. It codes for CASSESQVYGYTF.

CDR3 amino acids: CATSDVFGGQLFF. For the CDR3, the DNA is TGTGCCACCAGTGATGTGTTCGGGGGACAGCTGTTTTTT. The chain carries TRBV24-1 and TRBJ2-2, with D perhaps matching TRBD2 (6 bases). V lost 3 bases to trimming and J lost 12 bases, with 13 bases between them. This CDR3 contains 13 residues. Germline assignment: CDR1 KGHDR and CDR2 SFDVKD.

The CDR3 sequence: CASGPGSAGNTIYF. DNA for the CDR3: TGTGCTAGTGGCCCCGGATCCGCTGGAAACACCATATATTTT. The V and J genes are TRBV12-5 and TRBJ1-3; D unresolved. In germline, CDR1 is LGHNT, CDR2 FRNRAP. Between the trimmed V and J ends, which lost 6 bases and 2 bases, there was a span of 11 bases. The CDR3 extends over 14 amino acids.

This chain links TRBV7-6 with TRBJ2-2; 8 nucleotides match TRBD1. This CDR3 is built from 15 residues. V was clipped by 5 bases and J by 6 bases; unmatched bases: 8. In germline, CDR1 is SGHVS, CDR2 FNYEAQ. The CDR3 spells CASSPNGQGPGELFF. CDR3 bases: TGTGCCAGCAGCCCCAACGGACAGGGTCCCGGGGAGCTGTTTTTT.

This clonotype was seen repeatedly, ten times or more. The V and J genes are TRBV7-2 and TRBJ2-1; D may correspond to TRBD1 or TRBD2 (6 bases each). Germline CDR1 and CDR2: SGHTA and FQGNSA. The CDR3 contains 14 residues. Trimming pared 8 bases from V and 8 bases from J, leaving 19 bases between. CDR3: CASHGLSGGDEQFF. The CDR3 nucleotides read TGTGCCAGCCATGGACTTTCCGGGGGCGATGAGCAGTTCTTC.

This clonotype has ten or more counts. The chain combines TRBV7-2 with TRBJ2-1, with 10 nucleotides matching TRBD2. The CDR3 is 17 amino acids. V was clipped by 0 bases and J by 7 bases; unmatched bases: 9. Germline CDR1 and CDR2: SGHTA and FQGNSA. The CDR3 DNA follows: TGTGCCAGCAGCTTAGCCGGGAGCGGGGGGGCGCGGAATGAGCAGTTCTTC. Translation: CASSLAGSGGARNEQFF.

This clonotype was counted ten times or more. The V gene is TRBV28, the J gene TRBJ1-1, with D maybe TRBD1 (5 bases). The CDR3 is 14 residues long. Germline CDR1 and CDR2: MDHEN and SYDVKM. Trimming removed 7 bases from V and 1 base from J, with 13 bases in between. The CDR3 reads CASKGRAPNTEAFF. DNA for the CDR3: TGTGCCAGCAAAGGCAGGGCTCCGAACACTGAAGCTTTCTTT.

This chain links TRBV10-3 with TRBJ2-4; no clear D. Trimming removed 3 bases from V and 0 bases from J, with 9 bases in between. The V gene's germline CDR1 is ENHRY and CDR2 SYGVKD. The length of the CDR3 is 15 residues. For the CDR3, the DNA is TGTGCCATCAGTGAATGGGCGGTAGCCAAAAACATTCAGTACTTC. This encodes CAISEWAVAKNIQYF.

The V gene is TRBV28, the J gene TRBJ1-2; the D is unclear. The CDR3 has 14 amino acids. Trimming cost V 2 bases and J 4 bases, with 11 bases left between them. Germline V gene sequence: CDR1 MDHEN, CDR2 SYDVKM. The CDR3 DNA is TGTGCCAGCAGTTTAAAGGCAGCTATCTATGGCTACACCTTC. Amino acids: CASSLKAAIYGYTF.

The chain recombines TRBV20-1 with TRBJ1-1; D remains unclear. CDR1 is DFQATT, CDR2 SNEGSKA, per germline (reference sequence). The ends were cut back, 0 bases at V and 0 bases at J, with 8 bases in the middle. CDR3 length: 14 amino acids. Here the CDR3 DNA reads TGCAGTGCTAGAGATGTGGCAATGAACACTGAAGCTTTCTTT. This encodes CSARDVAMNTEAFF.

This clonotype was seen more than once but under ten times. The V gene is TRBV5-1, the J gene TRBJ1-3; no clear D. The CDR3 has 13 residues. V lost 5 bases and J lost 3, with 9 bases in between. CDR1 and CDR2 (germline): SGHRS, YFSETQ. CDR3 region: CASSAGYGNTIYF. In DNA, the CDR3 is TGCGCCAGCAGTGCGGGCTATGGAAACACCATATATTTT.

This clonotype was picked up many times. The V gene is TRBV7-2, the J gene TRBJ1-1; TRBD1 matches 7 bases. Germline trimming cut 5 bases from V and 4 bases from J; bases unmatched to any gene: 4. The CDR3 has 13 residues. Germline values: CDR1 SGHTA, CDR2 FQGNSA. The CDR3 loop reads CASSPDRATEAFF. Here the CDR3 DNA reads TGTGCCAGCAGCCCCGACAGGGCCACTGAAGCTTTCTTT.

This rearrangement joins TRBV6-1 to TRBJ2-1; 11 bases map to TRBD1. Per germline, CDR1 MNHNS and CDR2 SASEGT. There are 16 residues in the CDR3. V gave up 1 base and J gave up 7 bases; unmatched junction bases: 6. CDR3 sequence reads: CASSEGIGTGGNEQFF. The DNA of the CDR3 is TGTGCCAGCAGTGAAGGGATAGGGACAGGGGGAAATGAGCAGTTCTTC.

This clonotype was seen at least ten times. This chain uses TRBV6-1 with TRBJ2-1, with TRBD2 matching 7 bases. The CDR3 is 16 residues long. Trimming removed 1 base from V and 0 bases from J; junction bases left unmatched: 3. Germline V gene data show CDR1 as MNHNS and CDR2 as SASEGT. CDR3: CASSEVGGSSYNEQFF. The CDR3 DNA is TGTGCCAGCAGTGAAGTCGGCGGGAGCTCCTACAATGAGCAGTTCTTC.

The CDR3: CSAGTDPDTEAFF. The CDR3 coding sequence is TGCAGTGCTGGGACAGACCCGGACACTGAAGCTTTCTTT. The rearrangement links TRBV20-1 to TRBJ1-1, with 7 bases matching TRBD1. CDR1 and CDR2 (germline): DFQATT, SNEGSKA (reference sequence). Trimming cost V 5 bases and J 3 bases; bases outside gene matches: 6. This CDR3 spans 13 amino acids.

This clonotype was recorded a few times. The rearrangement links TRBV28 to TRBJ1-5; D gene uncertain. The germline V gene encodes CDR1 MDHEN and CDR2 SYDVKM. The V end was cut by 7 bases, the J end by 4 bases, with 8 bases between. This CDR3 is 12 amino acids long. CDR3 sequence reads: CASTLTNQPQHF. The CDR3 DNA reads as TGTGCCAGCACCCTAACTAATCAGCCCCAGCATTTT.